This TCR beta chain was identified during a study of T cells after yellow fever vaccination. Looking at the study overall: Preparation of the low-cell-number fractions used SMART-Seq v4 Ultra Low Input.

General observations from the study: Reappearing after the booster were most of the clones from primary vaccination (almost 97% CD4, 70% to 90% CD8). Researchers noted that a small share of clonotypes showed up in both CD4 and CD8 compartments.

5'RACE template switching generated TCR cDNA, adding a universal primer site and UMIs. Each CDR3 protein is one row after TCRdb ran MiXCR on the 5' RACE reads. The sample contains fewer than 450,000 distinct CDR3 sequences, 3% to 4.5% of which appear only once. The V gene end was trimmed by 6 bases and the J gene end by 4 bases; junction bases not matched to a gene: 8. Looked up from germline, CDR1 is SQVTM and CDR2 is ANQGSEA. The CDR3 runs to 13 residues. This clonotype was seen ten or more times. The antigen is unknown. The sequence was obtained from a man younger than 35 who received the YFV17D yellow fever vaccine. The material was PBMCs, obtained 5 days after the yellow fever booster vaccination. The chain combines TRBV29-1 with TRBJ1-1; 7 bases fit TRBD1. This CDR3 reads CSVSGGKGTEAFF. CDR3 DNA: TGCAGCGTCTCAGGGGGGAAGGGCACTGAAGCTTTCTTT.